The 15 T cell receptor beta chains presented below share a single source sample, sequenced in a study of blood T cells in healthy people across ages. A J-beta primer mix and a sample-barcoded 5' primer were used in a second PCR of roughly 7 to 12 cycles. MiXCR, applied by TCRdb to the 5' RACE reads, yields one record per CDR3 protein. This table holds around 800,000 distinct CDR3 sequences, under 55% found once. Sample: blood. The source of these receptors is a man aged 55 to 69 in good health.

The chain recombines TRBV6-6 with TRBJ1-6; D remains unclear. V lost 2 bases and J lost 7, with 9 bases in between. Germline V gives CDR1 MNHNY, CDR2 SVGAGI (reference sequence). The CDR3 has 14 residues. Here the CDR3 reads CASSYEGWNSPLHF. The DNA for the CDR3 is TGTGCCAGCAGTTACGAGGGCTGGAATTCACCCCTCCACTTT.

The J gene is TRBJ1-5, the V gene TRBV6-2 or TRBV6-3, with D possibly TRBD1 on 6 matching bases. V dropped 7 bases and J dropped 5 bases, with 18 bases sitting between them. The CDR3 spans 15 residues. Germline loops: CDR1 MNHEY, CDR2 SVGEGT. CDR3 protein: CASTTGGGLDQPQHF. CDR3 nucleotides: TGTGCCAGCACCACCGGAGGGGGACTAGATCAGCCCCAGCATTTT.

The chain recombines TRBV6-2 or TRBV6-3 with TRBJ2-5, with D perhaps TRBD2 (5 bases). The V end lost 2 bases, the J end lost 9 bases, and 16 bases lay between the germline ends. The CDR3 has 14 residues. Germline CDR1 is MNHEY and CDR2 is SVGEGT. The CDR3: CASSYEIAGRAQYF. The CDR3 nucleotides are TGTGCCAGCAGTTACGAGATAGCTGGGCGGGCCCAGTACTTC.

This chain links TRBV4-1 with TRBJ2-1; D perhaps matches TRBD2 (7 bases). This CDR3 has 15 residues. V was pared by 0 bases and J by 9 bases, with 15 bases between. Germline CDR1 MGHRA, CDR2 YSYEKL. In DNA form, the CDR3 reads TGCGCCAGCAGCCAAGATAGGGGGGGGGGCACTGAGCAGTTCTTC. Protein product: CASSQDRGGGTEQFF.

J is TRBJ2-1 and V is TRBV19; 8 bases are a match to TRBD1. This CDR3 is 14 amino acids long. Trimming at V came to 6 bases and at J to 8 bases, leaving 9 bases not matched to a gene. From germline, CDR1 is LNHDA and CDR2 SQIVND (reference sequence). For the CDR3, the DNA is TGTGCCAGTAGCCGATGGGACAGGAAGGATGAGCAGTTCTTC. Amino acids: CASSRWDRKDEQFF.

This clonotype was counted between two and nine times. V usage is TRBV14 and J usage is TRBJ2-5, with D uncertain. The ends were cut back, 4 bases at V and 5 bases at J, with 14 bases in the middle. Germline V gene data show CDR1 as SGHDN and CDR2 as FVKESK. CDR3 length equals 14 residues. CDR3 coding DNA: TGTGCCAGCAGCCCCGGACCCAACACGGAGACCCAGTACTTC. Protein product: CASSPGPNTETQYF.

The chain is built from TRBV20-1 and TRBJ1-1; 8 bases are shared with TRBD1. The CDR3 sequence is 14 residues long. The germline V gene encodes CDR1 DFQATT and CDR2 SNEGSKA (reference sequence). V shed 3 bases and J 1 base; nucleotides not matched to a gene: 4. The CDR3 sequence is CSASPGTGNTEAFF. In DNA form, the CDR3 reads TGCAGTGCTAGCCCGGGGACAGGGAACACTGAAGCTTTCTTT.

The rearrangement links TRBV6-2 or TRBV6-3 to TRBJ2-5, with 8 bases lining up with TRBD2. V lost 8 bases, J lost 4 bases, and 9 bases stayed unmatched. CDR3 length: 14 amino acids. CDR1 MNHEY and CDR2 SVGEGT come from the germline V gene. DNA of the CDR3: TGTGCCAGCTTGAGCGGGGGATCGGGAGAGACCCAGTACTTC. Translation: CASLSGGSGETQYF.

The rearrangement uses TRBV7-9 and TRBJ2-7; 7 bases match TRBD1. CDR3 length: 16 amino acids. Germline CDR1 SEHNR, CDR2 FQNEAQ (reference sequence). V trimming: 5 bases; J trimming: 0 bases; junction bases outside the gene matches: 10. The CDR3 reads CASSNSRQGSSYEQYF. The DNA for the CDR3 is TGTGCCAGCAGCAACAGCCGACAGGGAAGCTCCTACGAGCAGTACTTC.

The table lists this clonotype with many counts. The chain is built from TRBV2 and TRBJ1-6; 8 bases are shared with TRBD1. V dropped 4 bases and J dropped 10; count of bases not matched to a gene: 12. Germline values: CDR1 SNHLY, CDR2 FYNNEI. The CDR3 consists of 16 residues. CDR3 loop: CASSVGQGGIGSPLHF. Here the CDR3 DNA reads TGTGCCAGCAGTGTAGGACAGGGCGGTATTGGGTCACCCCTCCACTTT.

The chain recombines TRBV20-1 with TRBJ2-2; the match to TRBD1 covers 10 bases. This CDR3 is 16 amino acids long. Per germline, CDR1 DFQATT and CDR2 SNEGSKA (reference sequence). J was trimmed by 5 bases and V by 2 bases; bases with no gene match: 8. As DNA, the CDR3 is TGCAGTGCTAGAACTGGTGCGGGACAGGGGACCGGGGAGCTGTTTTTT. It specifies CSARTGAGQGTGELFF.

The gene calls are TRBV4-1 and TRBJ2-7, with D possibly TRBD1 on 6 matching bases. This CDR3 region has 15 residues. V was shortened by 1 base and J by 4 bases, with 14 bases between the two germline ends. Looked up from germline, CDR1 is MGHRA and CDR2 is YSYEKL. The CDR3 DNA is TGCGCCAGCAGCCAAGCTCACAGGGACCTTTACGAGCAGTACTTC. Protein product: CASSQAHRDLYEQYF.

The gene calls are TRBV7-9 and TRBJ1-1; D is possibly TRBD1 (6 bases). The CDR3 loop spans 15 amino acids. Germline CDR1 is SEHNR and CDR2 is FQNEAQ (reference sequence). V shed 4 bases and J shed 2 bases, with 14 bases lying between them. In DNA, the CDR3 is TGTGCCAGCAGCTCAGGACAGAATTTTAACACTGAAGCTTTCTTT. Translated: CASSSGQNFNTEAFF.

The J gene is TRBJ2-4, the V gene TRBV7-9, with TRBD1 matching 8 bases. This CDR3 has 14 residues. The J segment lost 13 bases and the V segment lost 1 base, leaving 9 bases of the junction unmatched. Looked up from germline, CDR1 is SEHNR and CDR2 is FQNEAQ (reference sequence). CDR3 bases: TGTGCCAGCAGCTTAGTGACAGGGGCATCGGAGCAGTACTTC. It translates to CASSLVTGASEQYF.

The chain links TRBV24-1 to TRBJ1-2; D is perhaps TRBD1 (5 bases). This CDR3 has 12 residues. Trimming pared 7 bases from V and 6 bases from J, leaving 11 bases between. CDR1 and CDR2 from the germline V gene are KGHDR and SFDVKD. Here the CDR3 reads CATSADRNGYTF. DNA for the CDR3: TGTGCCACCAGCGCCGACAGAAATGGCTACACCTTC.